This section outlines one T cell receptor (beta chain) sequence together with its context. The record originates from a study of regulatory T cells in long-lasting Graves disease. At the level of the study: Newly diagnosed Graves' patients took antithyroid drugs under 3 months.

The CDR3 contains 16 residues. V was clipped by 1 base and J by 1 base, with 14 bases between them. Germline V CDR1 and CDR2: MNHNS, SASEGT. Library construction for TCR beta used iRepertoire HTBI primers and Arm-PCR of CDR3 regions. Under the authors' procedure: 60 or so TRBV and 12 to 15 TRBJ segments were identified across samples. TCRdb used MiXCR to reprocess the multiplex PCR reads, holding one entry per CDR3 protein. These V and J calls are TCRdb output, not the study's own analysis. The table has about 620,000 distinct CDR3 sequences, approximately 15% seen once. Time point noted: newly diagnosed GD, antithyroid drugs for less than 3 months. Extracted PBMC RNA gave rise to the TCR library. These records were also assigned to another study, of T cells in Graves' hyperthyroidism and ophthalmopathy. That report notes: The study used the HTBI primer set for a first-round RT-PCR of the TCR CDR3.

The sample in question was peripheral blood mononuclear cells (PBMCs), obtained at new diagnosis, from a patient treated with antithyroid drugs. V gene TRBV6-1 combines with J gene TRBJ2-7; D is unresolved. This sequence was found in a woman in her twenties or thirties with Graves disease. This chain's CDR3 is CASSEGIGLQSYEQYF. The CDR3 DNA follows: TGTGCCAGCAGTGAAGGAATTGGCCTCCAGTCCTACGAGCAGTACTTC.